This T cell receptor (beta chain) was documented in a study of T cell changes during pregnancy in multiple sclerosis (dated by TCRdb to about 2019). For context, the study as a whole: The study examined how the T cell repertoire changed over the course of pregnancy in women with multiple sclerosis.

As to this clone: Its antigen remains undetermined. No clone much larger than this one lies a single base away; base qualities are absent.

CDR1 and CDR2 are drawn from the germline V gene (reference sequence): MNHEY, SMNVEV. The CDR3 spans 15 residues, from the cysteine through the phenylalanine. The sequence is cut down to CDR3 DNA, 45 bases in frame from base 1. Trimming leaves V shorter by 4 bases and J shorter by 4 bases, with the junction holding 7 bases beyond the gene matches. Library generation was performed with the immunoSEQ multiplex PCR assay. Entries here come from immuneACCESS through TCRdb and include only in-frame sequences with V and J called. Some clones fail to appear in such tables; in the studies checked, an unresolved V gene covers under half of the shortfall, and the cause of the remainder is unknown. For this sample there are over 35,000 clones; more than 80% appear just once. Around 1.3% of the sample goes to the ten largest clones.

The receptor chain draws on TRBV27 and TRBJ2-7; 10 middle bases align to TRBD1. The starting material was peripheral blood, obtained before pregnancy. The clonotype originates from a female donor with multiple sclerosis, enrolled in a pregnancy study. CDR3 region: CASSSIGDRGYEQYF. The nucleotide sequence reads TGTGCCAGCAGTTCTATAGGGGACAGGGGTTACGAGCAGTACTTC.